Detailed here is one T cell receptor (beta chain). Its antigen is not identified. It was with 60 Vbeta and 13 Jbeta primers that the PCR ran. Sequenced by immunoSEQ multiplex PCR; TCRdb stores in-frame clones only, minus some. This table holds 110,000 to 150,000 clones, 65% to 85% found once. V gave up 5 bases and J gave up 1 base, with 15 bases separating them. CDR1 and CDR2 (germline): MNHNY, SVGAGI (reference sequence). The CDR3 is 15 amino acids. This record comes from a study of cytomegalovirus exposure and HLA in healthy donors. Study-level findings and limits: Immune exposure information available was restricted to CMV serostatus. The authors later found HLA-associated TCR beta chains more clonally expanded than equally common others. Reports described diagnosis of cytomegalovirus status by the classifier as highly specific and sensitive.

This sequence joins TRBV6-6 and TRBJ2-7; weak D call: TRBD2 (6 bases). Sequenced: PBMCs. The origin of this receptor is a male donor in good health and CMV-seronegative. DNA for the CDR3: TGTGCCAGCAGTCAGAGCGGGTTATCGTCCTACGAGCAGTACTTC. This gives the protein CASSQSGLSSYEQYF.